These T cell receptor beta chains were read from a single sample in a study of T cells in Graves' hyperthyroidism and ophthalmopathy. Using its own MiXCR run on the multiplex PCR reads, TCRdb lists one record per CDR3 protein. The repertoire holds some 300,000 distinct CDR3 sequences, with roughly 13% as singletons. The sample comprised blood. The receptors stem from a woman between 40 and 55 years old with Graves' hyperthyroidism. Each CDR3 is given with its conserved first and last residue. D genes are given only for firm matches. Clone size, where shown, is once, few, many, or a class for clones that have expanded.

clone size: many; D gene: .; V gene: TRBV6-1; J gene: TRBJ1-5; CDR3 DNA: TGTGCCAGCAGTCTTAACGGCAGGGGACAGCCCCAGCATTTT; CDR3 protein: CASSLNGRGQPQHF
clone size: many; D gene: TRBD2; V gene: TRBV6-1; J gene: TRBJ2-1; CDR3 DNA: TGTGCCAGTCAGCTAGCGGGATTCAATGAGCAGTTCTTC; CDR3 protein: CASQLAGFNEQFF
clone size: .; D gene: .; V gene: TRBV13; J gene: TRBJ2-7; CDR3 DNA: TGTGCCAGCAGCTTAGTCGGCGCCTACGAGCAGTACTTC; CDR3 protein: CASSLVGAYEQYF
clone size: few; D gene: .; V gene: TRBV28; J gene: TRBJ1-1; CDR3 DNA: TGTGCCAGCAGTTTTTCCGGGGCAGTTGAAGCTTTCTTT; CDR3 protein: CASSFSGAVEAFF
clone size: .; D gene: TRBD1; V gene: TRBV19; J gene: TRBJ2-5; CDR3 DNA: TGTGCCAGTAGTATCAGCAACCCGGACAGGACGGAGGAGACCCAGTACTTC; CDR3 protein: CASSISNPDRTEETQYF
clone size: many; D gene: TRBD1; V gene: TRBV20-1; J gene: TRBJ2-3; CDR3 DNA: TGCAGTGCTCCGGACAGGGAAACGCAGTATTTT; CDR3 protein: CSAPDRETQYF
clone size: .; D gene: TRBD2; V gene: TRBV7-2; J gene: TRBJ2-1; CDR3 DNA: TGTGCCAGCAGCTTGAGCCGAGGACTAGCGGGAGAACCTTGGGTGAATGAGCAGTTCTTC; CDR3 protein: CASSLSRGLAGEPWVNEQFF
clone size: few; D gene: TRBD2; V gene: TRBV9; J gene: TRBJ2-1; CDR3 DNA: TGTGCCAGCAGCCCTCGACTAGCTCCGAGCTCCTACAATGAGCAGTTCTTC; CDR3 protein: CASSPRLAPSSYNEQFF
clone size: many; D gene: .; V gene: TRBV7-2; J gene: TRBJ2-5; CDR3 DNA: TGTGCCAGCAGCCCGTTCGACGGGGAGACCCAGTACTTC; CDR3 protein: CASSPFDGETQYF
clone size: many; D gene: TRBD1; V gene: TRBV11-2; J gene: TRBJ2-3; CDR3 DNA: TGTGCCAGCAGCTCGACAGGGGCGGCCACAGATACGCAGTATTTT; CDR3 protein: CASSSTGAATDTQYF
clone size: many; D gene: .; V gene: TRBV6-1; J gene: TRBJ2-7; CDR3 DNA: TGTGCCAGCAGTGCCCTCGTGGGGCCTGCCTACGAGCAGTACTTC; CDR3 protein: CASSALVGPAYEQYF
clone size: many; D gene: TRBD2; V gene: TRBV3-1; J gene: TRBJ2-3; CDR3 DNA: TGTGCCAGCAGCCAACCCCAGAGCGGGAGTTACACAGATACGCAGTATTTT; CDR3 protein: CASSQPQSGSYTDTQYF
clone size: few; D gene: .; V gene: TRBV7-9; J gene: TRBJ2-3; CDR3 DNA: TGTGCCAGCAGCGTTACAGGGTCCGCAGATACGCAGTATTTT; CDR3 protein: CASSVTGSADTQYF
clone size: many; D gene: TRBD1; V gene: TRBV6-1; J gene: TRBJ2-5; CDR3 DNA: TGTGCCAGCCCTCGACAGGGATCCTCAGAGACCCAGTACTTC; CDR3 protein: CASPRQGSSETQYF
clone size: .; D gene: .; V gene: TRBV24-1; J gene: TRBJ2-7; CDR3 DNA: TGTGCCACCAGTGACCCCAGAACGTTCCCCTACGAGCAGTACTTC; CDR3 protein: CATSDPRTFPYEQYF
clone size: many; D gene: TRBD1; V gene: TRBV3-1; J gene: TRBJ2-7; CDR3 DNA: TGTGCCAGCAGCCACCTGGACAGGGGCTACGAGCAGTACTTC; CDR3 protein: CASSHLDRGYEQYF
clone size: many; D gene: TRBD2; V gene: TRBV29-1; J gene: TRBJ2-7; CDR3 DNA: TGCAGCGTCCGACTAGCGGGAGCGTACGAGCAGTACTTC; CDR3 protein: CSVRLAGAYEQYF
clone size: .; D gene: TRBD2; V gene: TRBV3-1; J gene: TRBJ2-7; CDR3 DNA: TGTGCCAGCAGCCAAGATTCCGGGCTAGCGGGACACGGGGGCGAGCAGTACTTC; CDR3 protein: CASSQDSGLAGHGGEQYF
clone size: many; D gene: .; V gene: TRBV6-2/TRBV6-3; J gene: TRBJ1-1; CDR3 DNA: TGTGCCAGCAGTCGCCAGGGTTGGTACGCTGAAGCTTTCTTT; CDR3 protein: CASSRQGWYAEAFF
clone size: many; D gene: TRBD1; V gene: TRBV20-1; J gene: TRBJ1-2; CDR3 DNA: TGCAGTGCCCGGCTCACAGGGGTAACTAACTATGGCTACACCTTC; CDR3 protein: CSARLTGVTNYGYTF
clone size: .; D gene: TRBD2; V gene: TRBV5-1; J gene: TRBJ2-7; CDR3 DNA: TGCGCCAGCAGCTTGGTAAGCGGGAGTGACATCGAGCAGTACTTC; CDR3 protein: CASSLVSGSDIEQYF
clone size: many; D gene: .; V gene: TRBV7-8; J gene: TRBJ2-1; CDR3 DNA: TGTGCCAGCAGCTTAGGATCCGGGCAGTTCTTC; CDR3 protein: CASSLGSGQFF
clone size: many; D gene: .; V gene: TRBV3-1; J gene: TRBJ1-2; CDR3 DNA: TGTGCCAGCAGCCAAGAAGATCATGGCTACACCTTC; CDR3 protein: CASSQEDHGYTF
clone size: many; D gene: TRBD2; V gene: TRBV2; J gene: TRBJ2-3; CDR3 DNA: TGTGCCTCCCAAGGGGGTAGCGGGAGTTCAGATACGCAGTATTTT; CDR3 protein: CASQGGSGSSDTQYF
clone size: .; D gene: TRBD1; V gene: TRBV12-3/TRBV12-4; J gene: TRBJ1-5; CDR3 DNA: TGTGCCAGCAGCCTGACCGGGACAGGACATCAGCCCCAGCATTTT; CDR3 protein: CASSLTGTGHQPQHF
clone size: few; D gene: TRBD1; V gene: TRBV4-1; J gene: TRBJ1-1; CDR3 DNA: TGCGCCAGCAGCCAAGGAAGGACAGGCCGTAACACTGAAGCTTTCTTT; CDR3 protein: CASSQGRTGRNTEAFF
clone size: .; D gene: .; V gene: TRBV20-1; J gene: TRBJ2-7; CDR3 DNA: TGCAGTGCTAGACCAGCGTCGGGCGAGCAGTACTTC; CDR3 protein: CSARPASGEQYF
clone size: many; D gene: .; V gene: TRBV7-8; J gene: TRBJ2-7; CDR3 DNA: TGTGCCAGCAGCCGCGGACCGAGTCTAGAGCAGTACTTC; CDR3 protein: CASSRGPSLEQYF
clone size: many; D gene: .; V gene: TRBV12-3/TRBV12-4; J gene: TRBJ1-2; CDR3 DNA: TGTGCCAGCAGTTTAGAAGGAAACTATGGCTACACCTTC; CDR3 protein: CASSLEGNYGYTF
clone size: few; D gene: TRBD2; V gene: TRBV5-5; J gene: TRBJ2-7; CDR3 DNA: TGTGCCAGCAGCTTATTACGGGACTACTACTACGAGCAGTACTTC; CDR3 protein: CASSLLRDYYYEQYF